This TCR beta chain was sequenced for a study of T cell responses to AZD1222 COVID-19 vaccine. Libraries were prepared by immunoSEQ multiplex PCR; TCRdb keeps only in-frame clonotypes and omits some of them. In the table there are roughly 80,000 clones, approximately 90% of which are singletons. About this clone: The antigen remains undetermined.

The ends were cut back, 5 bases at V and 7 bases at J, with 17 bases in the middle. The CDR3 length is 15 residues. CDR1 SEHNR and CDR2 FQNEAQ come from the germline V gene (reference sequence). Overall study results and limits: Possibly, clonal diversity was underestimated; donors were largely white British and included more females. Researchers took repertoire samples only after the peak T cell response had come. Regions 160-218 and 743-854 dominated among vaccine-associated CD4 TCRs spanning spike. Only six individuals given AZD1222 were seropositive at baseline.

The source material was peripheral blood, sampled on day 0 of MenACWY control vaccination. This clonotype was sampled from an adult in good health. V and J are TRBV7-9 and TRBJ1-4; a weak D match, TRBD1 (6 bases). CDR3 bases: TGTGCCAGCAGCGAAGTCCCACAGGGAAGTGAAAAACTGTTTTTT. As protein: CASSEVPQGSEKLFF.